Listed below are T cell receptor beta chains from one sample, sequenced in a study of T cells after posttransplantation cyclophosphamide. Using immunoSEQ multiplex PCR, the repertoire was profiled, and TCRdb retains in-frame clones only, with some absent. The sample consists of approximately 5,000 clones, 80% of them appearing once. Specimen: PBMCs, collected after allogeneic stem cell transplant with posttransplant cyclophosphamide. All receptors come from a male patient aged 45-60 years who received an allogeneic stem cell transplant from a related donor and was CMV-positive. Some T cells may be the graft donor's. Both conserved end residues are part of each CDR3.

V,J,CDR3
TRBV28,TRBJ2-5,CASSSWVSGSGETQYF
TRBV11-3,TRBJ2-1,CASSLGEYNEQFF
TRBV6-6,TRBJ2-5,CASSYSTSGNRETQYF
TRBV18,TRBJ2-5,CASSPVASEETQYF
TRBV28,TRBJ2-7,CASSSPSADRVYEQYF
TRBV7-2,TRBJ2-3,CASSPSRTDTQYF
TRBV11-1,TRBJ2-3,CASSLAAGHLGTDTQYF
TRBV15,TRBJ2-7,CATSREDSYEQYF
TRBV7-8,TRBJ2-1,CASSLASGRAGSYNEQFF
TRBV4-1,TRBJ2-7,CASSWSSGSDSYEQYF
TRBV5-6,TRBJ2-5,CASSLGARDAGTWETQYF
TRBV6-5,TRBJ2-3,CASSSSNRQYTDTQYF
TRBV11-1,TRBJ1-1,CASSLGRGWTEAFF
TRBV6-6,TRBJ1-1,CASSLQGKGAFF
TRBV11-2,TRBJ1-5,CASSPFGGEDQPQHF
TRBV11-1,TRBJ1-2,CASSLSLNYGYTF
TRBV5-4,TRBJ2-5,CASSPAYGQGEETQYF
TRBV10-3,TRBJ1-2,CAISENSRVLKYGYTF
TRBV5-1,TRBJ2-3,CASSPEQGFTDTQYF
TRBV7-9,TRBJ2-7,CASSRSGGYEQYF
TRBV5-6,TRBJ2-7,CASSLDREGLDEQYF
TRBV10-3,TRBJ2-1,CAISSRTSHLANEQFF
TRBV7-9,TRBJ2-6,CASSLAKDHWGPGANVLTF
TRBV7-9,TRBJ1-5,CASSLQGVSPQHF
TRBV5-8,TRBJ2-1,CASSLLAGDEQFF
TRBV2,TRBJ2-7,CASRMRQPYEQYF
TRBV29-1,TRBJ1-2,CSASGQESVGYTF
TRBV21-1,TRBJ2-2,CAARVTGELFF
TRBV7-2,TRBJ2-7,CASSLTYEQYF
TRBV9,TRBJ2-7,CASSVTGGGYEQYF
TRBV27,TRBJ2-1,CASSTGLHNEQFF
TRBV7-7,TRBJ2-5,CASSFNGQETQYF
TRBV7-7,TRBJ1-2,CASSLPARSNYGYTF
TRBV18,TRBJ1-2,CASSPSDRGLDYGYTF
TRBV18,TRBJ1-4,CASSPGQIGEKLFF
TRBV7-9,TRBJ2-2,CASSFSLTASVNTGELFF
TRBV2,TRBJ2-7,CASSELTVTYEQYF
TRBV11-1,TRBJ2-5,CASSWTGLETQYF
TRBV5-4,TRBJ2-3,CASSLGLGGTDTQYF
TRBV7-2,TRBJ2-1,CASSFLQGANNEQFF
TRBV7-8,TRBJ2-1,CASSPGARYEQFF
TRBV2,TRBJ2-1,CASSLSNSYNEQFF
TRBV6-5,TRBJ1-1,CASSYSTRGNTEAFF
TRBV7-8,TRBJ2-3,CASSRTSGRADTQYF
TRBV29-1,TRBJ2-5,CSGAGGETQYF